The 9 T cell receptor beta chains below all came from one sample that was sequenced in a study of shared clonotypes between healthy human individuals (dated by TCRdb to about 2020). The library was generated by the immunoSEQ multiplex PCR assay. TCRdb limited this immuneACCESS table to in-frame rearrangements with V and J called. A share of clones is missing; checked studies link under half to unresolved V genes, and the rest is unexplained. In all, the sample holds about 2.4 million clones, and approximately 93% of those were seen once. About 0.34% of the sample is taken by the ten largest. The sample was naive CD4+ T cells from PBMCs. Sample cell subset or site, as interpreted from the label and publication: CD45RA+ positively selected. These receptors all stem from a man aged 18 to 29 in good health. Some clones in this sample may be carry-over from other donors' samples.

A word on this clone: The same CDR3 also results from other DNA sequences found in this sample. The CDR3 nucleotides read TGTGCCAGCAGGACCGGGACAGGGGGCTATGGCTACACCTTC. Encoded protein: CASRTGTGGYGYTF. The V call is TRBV28, the J call TRBJ1-2; 11 nucleotides agree with TRBD1. Germline-derived CDR1 and CDR2 are MDHEN and SYDVKM. With 6 bases clipped from V and 4 bases from J, the junction kept 4 bases outside the gene matches. The CDR3 is 14 amino acids.

V gene TRBV25-1 combines with J gene TRBJ1-1; a possible D gene is TRBD1 (5 bases). Germline CDR1 and CDR2: MGHDK and SYGVNS. Trimming shortened V by 4 bases and J by 3 bases, and 12 bases separated the two germline ends. CDR3 length equals 14 residues. The CDR3 DNA is TGTGCCAGCAGTGGCCGGGACGGATACACTGAAGCTTTCTTT. Translating it yields CASSGRDGYTEAFF.

The chain links TRBV10-3 to TRBJ2-3; TRBD2 aligns across 10 bases. CDR3 size: 19 residues. V trimming: 2 bases; J trimming: 5 bases; junction bases outside the gene matches: 16. Germline V gene lookup returns CDR1 ENHRY and CDR2 SYGVKD. The CDR3 loop reads CAISEALAGDLSLLDTQYF. CDR3 DNA sequence: TGTGCCATCAGTGAGGCTCTAGCGGGAGATCTATCATTGTTAGATACGCAGTATTTT.

This clone occurred once. The sample has other DNA sequences that encode this CDR3 too. This chain joins TRBV7-3 and TRBJ2-1, with D unclear. This CDR3 has 14 amino acids. CDR1 and CDR2 from the germline V gene are SGHTA and FQGTGA. With 1 base removed from V and 1 base from J, the gap between germline ends came to 5 bases. The CDR3 is CASSLSPSYNEQFF. CDR3 DNA sequence: TGTGCCAGCAGCTTAAGCCCTTCCTACAATGAGCAGTTCTTC. The full variable domain, with the rest looked up from reference TRBV7-3 and TRBJ2-1, is GAGVSQTPSNKVTEKGKYVELRCDPISGHTALYWYRQSLGQGPEFLIYFQGTGAADDSGLPNDRFFAVRPEGSVSTLKIQRTERGDSAVYLCASSLSPSYNEQFFGPGTRLTVL.

The chain links TRBV5-1 to TRBJ2-3; D is possibly TRBD1 (5 bases). Trimming took off 4 bases at V and 1 base at J, with 10 bases between the two ends. The CDR3 consists of 14 residues. Germline V gene data show CDR1 as SGHRS and CDR2 as YFSETQ. The CDR3 bases are TGCGCCAGCAGCGCGCAAGGGGGCACAGATACGCAGTATTTT. Its protein is CASSAQGGTDTQYF.

The chain couples TRBV27 to TRBJ2-7; the D gene is possibly TRBD2 (6 bases). The germline gives CDR1 MNHEY, CDR2 SMNVEV (reference sequence). The CDR3 has 14 amino acids. Here the CDR3 DNA reads TGTGGTGGAATACGGGGACTGCTGGACTACGAGCAGTACTTC. Protein sequence: CGGIRGLLDYEQYF.

This chain connects TRBV5-1 to TRBJ1-2, with D uncertain. The CDR3 is 14 residues long. The V end lost 4 bases, the J end lost 6 bases, and 16 bases lay between the germline ends. Germline V gives CDR1 SGHRS, CDR2 YFSETQ. For the CDR3, the DNA is TGCGCCAGCAGCATTGGTGGTTCGATTGATGGCTACACCTTC. It translates to CASSIGGSIDGYTF.

V is TRBV7-9 and J is TRBJ2-7, with D perhaps matching TRBD2 (6 bases). Germline V gene lookup returns CDR1 SEHNR and CDR2 FQNEAQ (reference sequence). The CDR3 consists of 12 residues. V lost 1 base and J lost 11, with 12 bases in between. The CDR3 spells CASSLGRGVKYF. CDR3 DNA: TGTGCCAGCAGCTTAGGACGCGGGGTTAAGTACTTC. The complete variable domain, with remaining parts taken from reference TRBV7-9 and TRBJ2-7, reads DTGVSQNPRHKITKRGQNVTFRCDPISEHNRLYWYRQTLGQGPEFLTYFQNEAQLEKSRLLSDRFSAERPKGSFSTLEIQRTEQGDSAMYLCASSLGRGVKYFGPGTRLTVT.

This clone was recorded once. This rearrangement joins TRBV4-2 to TRBJ2-7, with D maybe TRBD2 (6 bases). The length of the CDR3 is 15 residues. Trimming took 0 bases from V and 2 from J, leaving 11 bases between them. Germline V gives CDR1 LGHNA, CDR2 YNFKEQ. For the CDR3, the DNA is TGTGCCAGCAGCCAAGATGGGACTTTAACCTACGAGCAGTACTTC. Translating gives CASSQDGTLTYEQYF.